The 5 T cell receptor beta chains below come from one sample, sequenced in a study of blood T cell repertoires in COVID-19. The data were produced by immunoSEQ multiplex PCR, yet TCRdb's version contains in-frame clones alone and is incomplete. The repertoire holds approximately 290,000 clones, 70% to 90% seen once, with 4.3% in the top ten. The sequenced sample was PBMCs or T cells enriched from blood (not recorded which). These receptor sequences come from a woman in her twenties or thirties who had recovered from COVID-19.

The CDR3: CASSPRGNHGGYTF. The CDR3 DNA reads TGTGCCAGCAGCCCCAGGGGGAATCATGGGGGCTACACCTTC. V gene TRBV6-5 combines with J gene TRBJ1-2, with 7 bases fitting TRBD1. This CDR3 has 14 residues. CDR1 is MNHEY and CDR2 is SVGAGI in the germline V gene. V lost 6 bases, J lost 8 bases, and 12 bases stayed unmatched.

CDR3: CASSLARQGSYNSPLHF. The CDR3 DNA reads TGTGCCAGCAGTTTGGCTCGACAGGGCTCCTATAATTCACCCCTCCACTTT. The chain joins TRBV28 to TRBJ1-6, with TRBD1 matching 7 bases. Germline V lookup: CDR1 MDHEN, CDR2 SYDVKM. The CDR3 consists of 17 residues. Trimming at V came to 3 bases and at J to 0 bases, leaving 5 bases not matched to a gene.

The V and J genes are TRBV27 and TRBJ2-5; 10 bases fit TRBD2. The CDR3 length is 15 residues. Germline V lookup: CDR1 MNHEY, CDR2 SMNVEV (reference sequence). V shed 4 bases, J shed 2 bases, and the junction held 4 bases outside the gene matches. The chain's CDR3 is CASSSLAGNQETQYF. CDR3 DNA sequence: TGTGCCAGCAGTTCACTAGCGGGGAATCAAGAGACCCAGTACTTC.

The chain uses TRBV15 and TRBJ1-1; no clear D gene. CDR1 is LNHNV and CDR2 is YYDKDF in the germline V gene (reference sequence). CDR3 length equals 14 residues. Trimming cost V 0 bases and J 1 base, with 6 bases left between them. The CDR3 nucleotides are TGTGCCACCAGCAGAGATTTAGCGAACACTGAAGCTTTCTTT. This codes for CATSRDLANTEAFF.

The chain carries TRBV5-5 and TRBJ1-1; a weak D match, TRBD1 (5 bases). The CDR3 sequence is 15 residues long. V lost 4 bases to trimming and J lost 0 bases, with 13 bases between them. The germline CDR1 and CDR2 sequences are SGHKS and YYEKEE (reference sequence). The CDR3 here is CASSGQGGVNTEAFF. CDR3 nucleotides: TGTGCCAGCAGCGGTCAGGGTGGTGTGAACACTGAAGCTTTCTTT.